This T cell receptor beta chain is from a study of control samples from healthy donors and cancer patients. CDR1 and CDR2 from the germline V gene are MGHDK and SYGVNS. The ends lost 4 bases at V and 2 bases at J; junction bases unmatched: 3. CDR3 length: 14 amino acids. This clone was picked up one time. Only in-frame clones appear in the TCRdb table, and some are missing; sequencing was by immunoSEQ multiplex PCR. The table shows 100,000 to 150,000 clones, with around 87% occurring only once. This receptor was identified in a middle-aged man in good health. This chain connects TRBV25-1 to TRBJ2-5, with 8 bases fitting TRBD2. Sequenced: blood. The CDR3 loop reads CASSVQRGQETQYF. The DNA for the CDR3 is TGTGCCAGCAGTGTCCAGCGGGGGCAAGAGACCCAGTACTTC.